This TCR beta chain was obtained from a study of cytomegalovirus exposure and HLA in healthy donors. In the PCR, 60 Vbeta and 13 Jbeta primers were used. Libraries were prepared by immunoSEQ multiplex PCR; TCRdb keeps only in-frame clonotypes and omits some of them. This listing includes under 45,000 clones. The V end was cut by 3 bases, the J end by 6 bases, with 19 bases between. CDR1 and CDR2 from the germline V gene are SGDLS and YYNGEE. The length of the CDR3 is 16 residues. This chain joins TRBV9 and TRBJ2-1; D is possibly TRBD1 (5 bases). The sample was PBMCs. This receptor was identified in a male donor in good health and CMV-seronegative. This chain's CDR3 is CASSGKGARSVNEQFF. CDR3 coding DNA: TGTGCCAGCAGCGGGAAAGGGGCTAGAAGTGTCAATGAGCAGTTCTTC. Based on the CDR3 plus reference TRBV9 and TRBJ2-1, the full variable domain is DSGVTQTPKHLITATGQRVTLRCSPRSGDLSVYWYQQSLDQGLQFLIQYYNGEERAKGNILERFSAQQFPDLHSELNLSSLELGDSALYFCASSGKGARSVNEQFFGPGTRLTVL.